This T cell receptor beta chain is from a study of blood T cell repertoires in COVID-19. Overall study context: Whether acute or convalescent, the COVID-19 samples came from the United States, Italy and Spain. T cells, B-cell-depleted T cells, or PBMCs provided the cDNA or gDNA that served as material.

Original handling: Estimates of nucleated cell counts were drawn from the amplification of reference gene primers. Generated by immunoSEQ multiplex PCR, the TCRdb table keeps only in-frame clones and is missing some. That table supplies the V and J calls and clone size; D and trimming were determined from the DNA. Here the sample spans fewer than 200,000 clones, about 85% being singletons. The CDR3 is 13 amino acids. Germline V gene sequence: CDR1 PRHDT, CDR2 FYEKMQ (reference sequence). J lost 10 bases, V lost 7 bases, and 8 bases had no gene match. Specimen: peripheral blood. The chain has TRBV13 and TRBJ2-1, with 9 bases lining up with TRBD2. This TCR came from a man in his 60s who had recovered from COVID-19. The CDR3 DNA is TGTGCCAGCAACCCGACTAGCGGATGGGAGCAGTTCTTC. It translates to CASNPTSGWEQFF.